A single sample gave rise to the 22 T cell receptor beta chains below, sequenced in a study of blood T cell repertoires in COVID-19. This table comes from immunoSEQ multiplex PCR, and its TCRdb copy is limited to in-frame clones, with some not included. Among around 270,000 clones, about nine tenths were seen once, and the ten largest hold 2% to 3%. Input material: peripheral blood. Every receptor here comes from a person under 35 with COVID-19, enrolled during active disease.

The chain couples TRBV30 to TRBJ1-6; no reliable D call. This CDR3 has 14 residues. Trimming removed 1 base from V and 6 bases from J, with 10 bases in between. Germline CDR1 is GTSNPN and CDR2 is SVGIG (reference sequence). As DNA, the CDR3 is TGTGCCTGGAGTGCCGGACTGCTTAATTCACCCCTCCACTTT. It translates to CAWSAGLLNSPLHF.

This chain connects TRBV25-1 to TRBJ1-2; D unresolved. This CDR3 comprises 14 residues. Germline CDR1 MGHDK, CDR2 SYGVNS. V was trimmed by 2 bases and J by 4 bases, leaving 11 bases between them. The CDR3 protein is CASSEGGRTYGYTF. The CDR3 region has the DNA TGTGCCAGCAGTGAAGGTGGTAGAACCTATGGCTACACCTTC.

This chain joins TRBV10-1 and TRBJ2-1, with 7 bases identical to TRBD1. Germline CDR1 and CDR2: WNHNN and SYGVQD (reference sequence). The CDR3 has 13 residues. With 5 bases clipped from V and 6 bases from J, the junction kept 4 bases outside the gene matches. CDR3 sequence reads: CASSTGVINEQFF. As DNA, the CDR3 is TGCGCCAGCAGTACAGGGGTCATCAATGAGCAGTTCTTC.

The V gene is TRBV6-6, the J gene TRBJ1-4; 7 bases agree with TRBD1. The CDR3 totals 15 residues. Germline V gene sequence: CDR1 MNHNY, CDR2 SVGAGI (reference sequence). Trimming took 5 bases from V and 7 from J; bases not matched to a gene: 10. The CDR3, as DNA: TGTGCCAGCAGTCACCAGACAGGGTTTTCTGAAAAACTGTTTTTT. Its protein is CASSHQTGFSEKLFF.

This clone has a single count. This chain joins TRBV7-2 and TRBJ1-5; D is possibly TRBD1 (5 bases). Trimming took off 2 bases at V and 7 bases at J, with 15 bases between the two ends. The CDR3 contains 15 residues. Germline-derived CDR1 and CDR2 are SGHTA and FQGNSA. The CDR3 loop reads CASSLLLGVGQPQHF. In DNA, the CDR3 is TGTGCCAGCAGCTTATTGTTAGGGGTGGGCCAGCCCCAGCATTTT.

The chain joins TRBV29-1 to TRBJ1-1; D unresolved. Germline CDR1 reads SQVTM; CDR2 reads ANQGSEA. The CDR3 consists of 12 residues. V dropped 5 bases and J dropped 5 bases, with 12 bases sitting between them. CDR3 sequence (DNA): TGCAGCGTTTTAAGATCGGGTACTGAAGCTTTCTTT. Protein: CSVLRSGTEAFF.

The CDR3 is CASSQEDSRGRSPLHF. The DNA of the CDR3 is TGCGCCAGCAGCCAAGAGGATAGCAGGGGGCGATCACCCCTCCACTTT. The chain has TRBV4-1 and TRBJ1-6; the match to TRBD1 covers 8 bases. This CDR3 region has 16 residues. In germline, CDR1 is MGHRA, CDR2 YSYEKL. Germline trimming cut 0 bases from V and 10 bases from J; bases unmatched to any gene: 8.

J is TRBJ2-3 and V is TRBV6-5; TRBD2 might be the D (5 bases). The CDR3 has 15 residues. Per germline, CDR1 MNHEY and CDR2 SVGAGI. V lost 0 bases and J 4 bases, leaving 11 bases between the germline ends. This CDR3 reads CASSYSRTLSDTQYF. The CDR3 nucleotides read TGTGCCAGCAGTTACTCGAGGACTCTGTCAGATACGCAGTATTTT.

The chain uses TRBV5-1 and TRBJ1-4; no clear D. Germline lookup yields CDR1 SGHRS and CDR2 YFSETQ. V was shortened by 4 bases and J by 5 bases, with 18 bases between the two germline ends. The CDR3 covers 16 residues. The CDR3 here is CASSPRGRAFNEKLFF. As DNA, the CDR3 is TGCGCCAGCAGCCCCCGGGGAAGGGCCTTCAATGAAAAACTGTTTTTT.

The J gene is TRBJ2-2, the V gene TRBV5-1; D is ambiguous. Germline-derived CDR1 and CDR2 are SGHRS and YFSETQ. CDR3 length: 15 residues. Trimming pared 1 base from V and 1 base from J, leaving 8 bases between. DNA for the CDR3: TGCGCCAGCAGCTTGTTACCAGGGAACACCGGGGAGCTGTTTTTT. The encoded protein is CASSLLPGNTGELFF. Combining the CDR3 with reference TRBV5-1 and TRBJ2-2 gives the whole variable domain KAGVTQTPRYLIKTRGQQVTLSCSPISGHRSVSWYQQTPGQGLQFLFEYFSETQRNKGNFPGRFSGRQFSNSRSEMNVSTLELGDSALYLCASSLLPGNTGELFFGEGSRLTVL.

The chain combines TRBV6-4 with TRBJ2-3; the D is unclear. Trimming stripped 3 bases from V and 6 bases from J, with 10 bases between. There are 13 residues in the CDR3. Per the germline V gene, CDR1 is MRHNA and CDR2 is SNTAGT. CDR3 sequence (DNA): TGTGCCAGCAGTGATTCCGAAGCGGATACGCAGTATTTT. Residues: CASSDSEADTQYF.

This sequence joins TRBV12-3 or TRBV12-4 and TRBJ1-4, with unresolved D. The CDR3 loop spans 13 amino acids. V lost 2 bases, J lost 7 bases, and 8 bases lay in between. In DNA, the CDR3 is TGTGCCAGCAGTTTACTTAACGGTGAAAAACTGTTTTTT. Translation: CASSLLNGEKLFF.

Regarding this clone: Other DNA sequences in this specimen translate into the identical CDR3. CDR3 coding DNA: TGCAGCGTCCGCGGCGGCACTGAAGCTTTCTTT. It is translated as CSVRGGTEAFF. The chain joins TRBV29-1 to TRBJ1-1, with unresolved D. The germline CDR1 and CDR2 sequences are SQVTM and ANQGSEA. The CDR3 is 11 residues long. With 6 bases removed from V and 4 bases from J, the gap between germline ends came to 9 bases.

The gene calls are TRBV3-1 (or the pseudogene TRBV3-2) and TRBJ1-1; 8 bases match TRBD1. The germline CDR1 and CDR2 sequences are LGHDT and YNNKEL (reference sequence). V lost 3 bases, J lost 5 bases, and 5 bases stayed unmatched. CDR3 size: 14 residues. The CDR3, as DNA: TGTGCCAGCAGCCAGGGACAGGTGAGGACTGAAGCTTTCTTT. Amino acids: CASSQGQVRTEAFF.

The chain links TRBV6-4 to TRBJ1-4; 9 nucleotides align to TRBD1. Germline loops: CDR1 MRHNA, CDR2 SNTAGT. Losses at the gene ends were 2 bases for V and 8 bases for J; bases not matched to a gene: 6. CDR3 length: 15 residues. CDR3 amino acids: CASSDPGTGKEKLFF. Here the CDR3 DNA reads TGTGCCAGCAGTGACCCAGGGACAGGGAAGGAAAAACTGTTTTTT.

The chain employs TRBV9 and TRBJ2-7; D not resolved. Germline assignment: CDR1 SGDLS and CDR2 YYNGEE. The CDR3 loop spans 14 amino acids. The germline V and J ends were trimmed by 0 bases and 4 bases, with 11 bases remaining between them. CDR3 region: CASSVAFGGYEQYF. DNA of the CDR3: TGTGCCAGCAGCGTAGCTTTTGGCGGTTACGAGCAGTACTTC.

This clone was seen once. The CDR3 DNA is TGTGCCTGGAGTGTAACCCGATGGGCGGGAGAATCCATCGGGGAGCTGTTTTTT. This sequence encodes CAWSVTRWAGESIGELFF. The chain employs TRBV30 and TRBJ2-2; 7 nucleotides line up with TRBD2. The CDR3 runs to 18 residues. V shed 0 bases and J 7 bases; nucleotides not matched to a gene: 17. CDR1 and CDR2 from the germline V gene are GTSNPN and SVGIG (reference sequence).

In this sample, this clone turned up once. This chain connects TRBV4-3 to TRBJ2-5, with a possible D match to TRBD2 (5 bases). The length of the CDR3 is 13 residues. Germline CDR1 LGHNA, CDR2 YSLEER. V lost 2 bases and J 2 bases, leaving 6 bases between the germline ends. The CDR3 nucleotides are TGCGCCAGCAGCCAAACGGGACAAGAGACCCAGTACTTC. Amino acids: CASSQTGQETQYF.

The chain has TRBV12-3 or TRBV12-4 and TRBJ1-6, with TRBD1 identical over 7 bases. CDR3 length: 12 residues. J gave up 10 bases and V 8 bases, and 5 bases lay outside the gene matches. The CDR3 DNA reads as TGTGCCAGCGGAACAGGGGTATCACCCCTCCACTTT. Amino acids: CASGTGVSPLHF.

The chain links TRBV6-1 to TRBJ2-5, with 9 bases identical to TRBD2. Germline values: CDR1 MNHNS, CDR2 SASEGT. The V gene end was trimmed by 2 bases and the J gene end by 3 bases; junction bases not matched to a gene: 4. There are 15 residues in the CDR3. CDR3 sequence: CASSELAGFKETQYF. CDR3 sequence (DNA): TGTGCCAGCAGTGAACTAGCGGGATTTAAAGAGACCCAGTACTTC.

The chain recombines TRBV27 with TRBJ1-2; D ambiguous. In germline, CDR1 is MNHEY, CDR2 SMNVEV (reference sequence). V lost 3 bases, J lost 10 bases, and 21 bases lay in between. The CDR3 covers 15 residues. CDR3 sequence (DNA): TGTGCCAGCAGTTTCGGGTCCGAGGGAGGACGCCTCTACACCTTC. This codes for CASSFGSEGGRLYTF.

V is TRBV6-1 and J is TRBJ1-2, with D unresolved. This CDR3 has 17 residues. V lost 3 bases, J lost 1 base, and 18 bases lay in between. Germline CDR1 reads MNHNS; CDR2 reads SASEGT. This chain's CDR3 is CASSDRTAGNHNYGYTF. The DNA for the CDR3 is TGTGCCAGCAGTGACCGGACGGCGGGGAATCATAACTATGGCTACACCTTC.